Given below is one T cell receptor (beta chain) in context. Extraction yielded total RNA from whole blood (unfractionated). A single record per CDR3 protein comes from TCRdb applying MiXCR to the 5' RACE reads. The sample lists about 120,000 distinct CDR3 sequences, 19% occurring once. This sample is part of a study of human T cells and chemical hapten exposure. Study-level background: Small discrepancies in pooled library volume mainly accounted for the varying TCR yields per sample.

CDR3 size: 12 residues. Trimming took off 5 bases at V and 6 bases at J, with 8 bases between the two ends. Per germline, CDR1 MNHEY and CDR2 SMNVEV (reference sequence). This rearrangement joins TRBV27 to TRBJ2-4; the D gene is possibly TRBD1 (7 bases). This clonotype originated in a human donor in good health. Here the CDR3 reads CASSQGGNIQYF. The CDR3 DNA follows: TGTGCCAGCAGTCAGGGGGGAAACATTCAGTACTTC.